This T cell receptor (beta chain) was obtained from a study of Ad26.COV2.S vaccination and SARS-CoV-2 variants. As for the study in general: Donor had been placed in the Ad26.COV2.S arm of the COV1001 trial. Once, or twice with 56 days between doses, Ad26.COV2.S was given intramuscularly. Notes on the study in general: Substantial response breadth was reportedly seen for spike-specific CD8+ and CD4+ T cells after vaccination.

Measured with immunoSEQ multiplex PCR; TCRdb has only the in-frame clones, and not every one. The table shows around 250,000 clones, with about 90% occurring only once. Germline V gives CDR1 SGDLS, CDR2 YYNGEE. The CDR3 is 16 residues long. Losses at the gene ends were 0 bases for V and 7 bases for J; bases not matched to a gene: 10. Stated treatment: over 15 received Ad26.COV2.S at low or high dose, single or two shots; 5 received placebo; per-sample allocation not given. Day 63 after the first vaccine or placebo injection was the time point for sampling. Donation came from an adult in Boston who was aged 18-55 years. Note on this clone: Antigen: not known.

Sequenced material: peripheral blood, taken in a trial of Ad26.COV2.S vaccine versus placebo. This clonotype was obtained from a person aged 18 to 65 who received the Ad26.COV2.S COVID-19 vaccine or a placebo. The genes are TRBV9 and TRBJ2-3; 8 nucleotides align to TRBD2. CDR3 residues: CASSVASAGGRHTQYF. CDR3 DNA sequence: TGTGCCAGCAGCGTAGCCTCCGCGGGGGGCCGCCATACGCAGTATTTT.